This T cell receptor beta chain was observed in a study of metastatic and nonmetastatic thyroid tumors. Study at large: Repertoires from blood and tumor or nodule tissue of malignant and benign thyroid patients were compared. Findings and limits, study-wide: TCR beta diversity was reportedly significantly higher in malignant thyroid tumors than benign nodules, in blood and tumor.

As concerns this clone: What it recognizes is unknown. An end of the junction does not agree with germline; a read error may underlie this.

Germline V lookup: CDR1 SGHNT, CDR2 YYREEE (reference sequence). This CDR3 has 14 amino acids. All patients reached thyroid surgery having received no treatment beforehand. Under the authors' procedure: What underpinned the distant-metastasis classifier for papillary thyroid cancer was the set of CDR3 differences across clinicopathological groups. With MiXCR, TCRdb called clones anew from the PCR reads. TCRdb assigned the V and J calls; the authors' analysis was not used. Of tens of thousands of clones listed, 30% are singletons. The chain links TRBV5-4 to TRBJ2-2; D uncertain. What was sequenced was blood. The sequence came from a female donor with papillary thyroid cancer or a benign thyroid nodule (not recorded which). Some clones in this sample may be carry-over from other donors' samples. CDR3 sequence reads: CASSLERRTGELFF. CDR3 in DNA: TGCGCCAGCAGCTTGGAACGGCGGACCGGGGAGCTGTTTTTT.